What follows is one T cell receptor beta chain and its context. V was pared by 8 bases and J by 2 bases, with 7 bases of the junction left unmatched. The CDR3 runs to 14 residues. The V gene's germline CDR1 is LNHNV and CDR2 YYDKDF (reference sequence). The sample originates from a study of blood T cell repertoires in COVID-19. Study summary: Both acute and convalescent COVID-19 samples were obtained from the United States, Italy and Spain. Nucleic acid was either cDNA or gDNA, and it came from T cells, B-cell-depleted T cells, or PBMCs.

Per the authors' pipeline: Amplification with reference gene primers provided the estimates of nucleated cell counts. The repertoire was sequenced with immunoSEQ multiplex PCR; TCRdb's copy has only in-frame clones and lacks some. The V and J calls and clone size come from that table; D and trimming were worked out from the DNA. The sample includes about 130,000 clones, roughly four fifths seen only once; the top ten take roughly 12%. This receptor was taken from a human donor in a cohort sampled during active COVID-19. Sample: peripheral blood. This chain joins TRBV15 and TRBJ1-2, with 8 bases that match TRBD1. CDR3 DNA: TGTGCCACCGGAAGAAGACAGGGGAACTATGGCTACACCTTC. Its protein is CATGRRQGNYGYTF.